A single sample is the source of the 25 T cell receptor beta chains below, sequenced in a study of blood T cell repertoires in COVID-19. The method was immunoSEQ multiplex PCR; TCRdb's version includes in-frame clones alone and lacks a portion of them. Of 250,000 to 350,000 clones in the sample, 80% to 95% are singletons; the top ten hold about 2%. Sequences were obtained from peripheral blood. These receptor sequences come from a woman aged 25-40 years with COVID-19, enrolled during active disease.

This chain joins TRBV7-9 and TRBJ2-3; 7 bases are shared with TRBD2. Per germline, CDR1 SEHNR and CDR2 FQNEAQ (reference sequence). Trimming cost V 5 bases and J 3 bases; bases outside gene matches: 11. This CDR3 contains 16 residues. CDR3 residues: CASSGAIAGKTDTQYF. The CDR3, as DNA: TGTGCCAGCAGCGGAGCGATAGCGGGCAAGACAGATACGCAGTATTTT.

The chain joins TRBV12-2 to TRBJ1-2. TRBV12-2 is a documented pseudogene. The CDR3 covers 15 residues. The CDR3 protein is CASRRHHRATGGYTF. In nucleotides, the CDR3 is TGTGCAAGTCGCCGTCACCACCGGGCTACGGGGGGCTACACCTTC.

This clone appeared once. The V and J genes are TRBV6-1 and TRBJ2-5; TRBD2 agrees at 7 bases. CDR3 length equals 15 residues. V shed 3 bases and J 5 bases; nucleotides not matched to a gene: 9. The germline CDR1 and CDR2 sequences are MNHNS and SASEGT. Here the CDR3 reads CASSEPSGARETQYF. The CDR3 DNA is TGTGCCAGCAGTGAGCCTAGCGGAGCGAGGGAGACCCAGTACTTC.

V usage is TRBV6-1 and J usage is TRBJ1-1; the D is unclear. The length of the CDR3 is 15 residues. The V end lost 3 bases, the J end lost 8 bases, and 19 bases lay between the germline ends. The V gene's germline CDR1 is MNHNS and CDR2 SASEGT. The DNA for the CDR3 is TGTGCCAGCAGTGACACGGGTCGGGCGTGGGAGGAAGCTTTCTTT. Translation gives CASSDTGRAWEEAFF.

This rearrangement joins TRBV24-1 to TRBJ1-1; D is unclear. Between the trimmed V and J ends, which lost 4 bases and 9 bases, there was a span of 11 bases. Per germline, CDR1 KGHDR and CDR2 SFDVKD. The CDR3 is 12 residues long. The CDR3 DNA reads TGTGCCACCAGTGACCCCAGGCAAAAAGCTTTCTTT. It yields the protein CATSDPRQKAFF.

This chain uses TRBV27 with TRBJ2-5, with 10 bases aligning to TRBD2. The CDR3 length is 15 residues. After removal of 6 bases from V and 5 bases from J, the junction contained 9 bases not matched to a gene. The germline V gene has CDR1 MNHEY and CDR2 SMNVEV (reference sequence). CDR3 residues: CASSSPGLARETQYF. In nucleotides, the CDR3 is TGTGCCAGCAGCTCCCCGGGACTAGCGAGGGAGACCCAGTACTTC.

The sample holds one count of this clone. The CDR3 region has the DNA TGTGCCAGCAGCCCCTTCGGACAGGGAAGGTTGTCTGGGGCCAACGTCCTGACTTTC. Translation: CASSPFGQGRLSGANVLTF. V is TRBV9 and J is TRBJ2-6, with 8 bases lining up with TRBD1. V shed 4 bases and J 1 base; nucleotides not matched to a gene: 13. The length of the CDR3 is 19 residues. Germline V gene sequence: CDR1 SGDLS, CDR2 YYNGEE.

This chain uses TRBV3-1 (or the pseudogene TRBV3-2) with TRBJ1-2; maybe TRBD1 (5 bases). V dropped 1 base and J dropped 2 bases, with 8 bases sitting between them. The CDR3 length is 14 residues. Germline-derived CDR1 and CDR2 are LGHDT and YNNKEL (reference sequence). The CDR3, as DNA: TGTGCCAGCAGCCAAGTAGGGGCGAACTATGGCTACACCTTC. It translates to CASSQVGANYGYTF.

The CDR3 nucleotides are TGTGCCAGCAGCTTTCAAGCGGGTCCCTACGAGCAGTACTTC. Translating gives CASSFQAGPYEQYF. The chain has TRBV7-2 and TRBJ2-7; D is possibly TRBD2 (6 bases). Between the trimmed V and J ends, which lost 3 bases and 2 bases, there was a span of 11 bases. The CDR3 is 14 amino acids. Germline-derived CDR1 and CDR2 are SGHTA and FQGNSA.

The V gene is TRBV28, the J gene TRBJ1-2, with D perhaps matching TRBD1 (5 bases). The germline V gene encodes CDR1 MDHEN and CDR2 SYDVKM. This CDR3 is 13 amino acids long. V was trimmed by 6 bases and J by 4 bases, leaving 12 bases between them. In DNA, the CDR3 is TGTGCCAGCAGCCGACAGACACCCTATGGCTACACCTTC. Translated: CASSRQTPYGYTF.

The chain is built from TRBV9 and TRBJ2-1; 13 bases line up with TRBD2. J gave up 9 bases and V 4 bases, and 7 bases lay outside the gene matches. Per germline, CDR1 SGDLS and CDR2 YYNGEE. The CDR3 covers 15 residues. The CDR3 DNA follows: TGTGCCAGCAGCCCAGGGACTAGCGGGACTGTTGAGCAGTTCTTC. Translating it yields CASSPGTSGTVEQFF. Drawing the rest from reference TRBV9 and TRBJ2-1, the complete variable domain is DSGVTQTPKHLITATGQRVTLRCSPRSGDLSVYWYQQSLDQGLQFLIQYYNGEERAKGNILERFSAQQFPDLHSELNLSSLELGDSALYFCASSPGTSGTVEQFFGPGTRLTVL.

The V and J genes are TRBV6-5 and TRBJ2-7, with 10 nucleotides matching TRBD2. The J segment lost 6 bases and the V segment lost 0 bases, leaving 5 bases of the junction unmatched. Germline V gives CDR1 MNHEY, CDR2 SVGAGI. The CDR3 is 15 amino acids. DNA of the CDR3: TGTGCCAGCAGTTACTCGGTAGCGGGAGGTAGCGAGCAGTACTTC. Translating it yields CASSYSVAGGSEQYF.

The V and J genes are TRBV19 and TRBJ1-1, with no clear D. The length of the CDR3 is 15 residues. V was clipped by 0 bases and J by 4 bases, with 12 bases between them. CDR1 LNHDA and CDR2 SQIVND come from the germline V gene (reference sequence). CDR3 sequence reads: CASSIEGSWATEAFF. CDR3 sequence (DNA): TGTGCCAGTAGTATAGAGGGGAGCTGGGCCACTGAAGCTTTCTTT. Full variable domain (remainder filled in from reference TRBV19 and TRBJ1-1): DGGITQSPKYLFRKEGQNVTLSCEQNLNHDAMYWYRQDPGQGLRLIYYSQIVNDFQKGDIAEGYSVSREKKESFPLTVTSAQKNPTAFYLCASSIEGSWATEAFFGQGTRLTVV.

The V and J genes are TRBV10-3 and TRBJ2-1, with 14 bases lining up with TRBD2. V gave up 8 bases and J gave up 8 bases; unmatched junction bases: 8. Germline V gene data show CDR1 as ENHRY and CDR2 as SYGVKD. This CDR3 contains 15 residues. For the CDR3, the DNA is TGTGCCATCGCAGCGGGACTAGCGGGAGACGATGAGCAGTTCTTC. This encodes CAIAAGLAGDDEQFF.

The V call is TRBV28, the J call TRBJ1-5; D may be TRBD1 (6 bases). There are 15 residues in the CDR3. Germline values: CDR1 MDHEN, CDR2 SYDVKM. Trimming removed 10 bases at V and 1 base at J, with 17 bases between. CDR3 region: CATGGGRGSNQPQHF. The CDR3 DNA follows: TGTGCCACCGGGGGGGGCAGGGGAAGCAATCAGCCCCAGCATTTT.

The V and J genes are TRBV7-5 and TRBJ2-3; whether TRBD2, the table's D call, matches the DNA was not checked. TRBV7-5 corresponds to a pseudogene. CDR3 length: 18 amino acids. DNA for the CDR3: TGTGTCAGAAGCTTCGAGGGATTTTCTCACACCCGCACAGATACGCAGTATTTT. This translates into CVRSFEGFSHTRTDTQYF.

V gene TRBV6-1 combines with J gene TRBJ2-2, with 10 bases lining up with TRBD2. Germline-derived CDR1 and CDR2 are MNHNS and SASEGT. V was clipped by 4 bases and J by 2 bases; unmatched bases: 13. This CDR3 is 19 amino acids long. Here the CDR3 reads CASSVLMASGSRNTGELFF. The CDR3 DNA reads TGTGCCAGCAGTGTTTTGATGGCTAGCGGGAGTAGAAACACCGGGGAGCTGTTTTTT.

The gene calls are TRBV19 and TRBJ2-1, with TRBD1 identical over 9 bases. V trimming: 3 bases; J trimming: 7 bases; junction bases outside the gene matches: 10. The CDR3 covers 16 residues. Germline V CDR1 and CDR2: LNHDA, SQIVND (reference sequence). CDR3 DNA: TGTGCCAGTAGTATGTCAGGGGACAGGGTTCGAAATGAGCAGTTCTTC. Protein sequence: CASSMSGDRVRNEQFF.

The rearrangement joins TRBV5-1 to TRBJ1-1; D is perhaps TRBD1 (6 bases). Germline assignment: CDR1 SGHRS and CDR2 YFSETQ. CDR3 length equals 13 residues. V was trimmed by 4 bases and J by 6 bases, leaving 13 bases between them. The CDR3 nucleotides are TGCGCCAGCAGCCAGCTACAGGGACCTGAAGCTTTCTTT. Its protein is CASSQLQGPEAFF.

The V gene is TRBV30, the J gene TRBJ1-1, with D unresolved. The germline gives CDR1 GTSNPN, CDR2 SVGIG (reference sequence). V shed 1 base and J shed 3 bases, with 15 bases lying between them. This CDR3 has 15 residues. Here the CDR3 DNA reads TGTGCCTGGAGTGACAAAGGAGCACCCTACACTGAAGCTTTCTTT. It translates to CAWSDKGAPYTEAFF.

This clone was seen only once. The CDR3 loop reads CASSQHLEGEAFF. DNA of the CDR3: TGTGCCAGCAGCCAACATTTGGAGGGCGAAGCTTTCTTT. The chain couples TRBV14 to TRBJ1-1; no firm D call. V was shortened by 2 bases and J by 8 bases, with 12 bases between the two germline ends. CDR3 length equals 13 residues. Germline V gene data show CDR1 as SGHDN and CDR2 as FVKESK.

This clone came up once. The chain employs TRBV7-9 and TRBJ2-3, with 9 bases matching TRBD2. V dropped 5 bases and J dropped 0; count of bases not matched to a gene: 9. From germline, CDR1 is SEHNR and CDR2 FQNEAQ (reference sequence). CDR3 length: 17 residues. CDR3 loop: CASSTGLAGISTDTQYF. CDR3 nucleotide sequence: TGTGCCAGCAGCACGGGACTAGCAGGAATTAGCACAGATACGCAGTATTTT.

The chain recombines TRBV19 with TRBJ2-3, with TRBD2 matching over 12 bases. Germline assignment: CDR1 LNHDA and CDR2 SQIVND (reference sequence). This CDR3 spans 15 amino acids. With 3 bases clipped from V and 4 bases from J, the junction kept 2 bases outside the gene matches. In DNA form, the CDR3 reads TGTGCCAGTAGTATTTCTAGCGGGAGGGCAGATACGCAGTATTTT. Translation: CASSISSGRADTQYF.

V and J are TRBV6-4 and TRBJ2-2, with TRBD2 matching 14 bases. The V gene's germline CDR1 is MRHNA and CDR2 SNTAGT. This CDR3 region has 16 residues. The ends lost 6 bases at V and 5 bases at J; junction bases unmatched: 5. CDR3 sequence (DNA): TGTGCCAGCAGAGCGACTAGCGGGAGGGAAACCGGGGAGCTGTTTTTT. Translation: CASRATSGRETGELFF.

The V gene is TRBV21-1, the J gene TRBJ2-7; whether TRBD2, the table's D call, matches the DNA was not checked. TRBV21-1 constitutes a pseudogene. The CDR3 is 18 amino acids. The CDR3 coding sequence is TGTGCCAGCAGCAAAAGTTACCGAGTGGACTACCTCCGCTACGAGCAGTACTTC. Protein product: CASSKSYRVDYLRYEQYF.